The clone carrying this T cell receptor beta chain has ten or more counts. As yet, its antigen is unknown. This specimen belongs to a study of T cells in Graves' hyperthyroidism and ophthalmopathy. TCR beta CDR3 sequences were amplified from RNA transcripts. TCR CDR3 regions were first amplified by RT-PCR with HTBI primers. TCRdb independently ran MiXCR on the multiplex PCR reads; one entry per CDR3 protein. In the table there are 300,000 to 450,000 distinct CDR3 sequences, 20% to 25% of which are singletons. Study-wide points: A model of 13 V-J features distinguished ophthalmopathy from stable hyperthyroidism. Within blood appeared most thyroid clonotypes that had expanded above 0.001.

Sequenced sample: blood. The sequence was collected from a man aged 50 or older with Graves' hyperthyroidism.

CDR3 DNA: TGCAGCGTTTTCGGGGGGGAGCTCACTGAAGCTTTCTTT. This encodes CSVFGGELTEAFF. This rearrangement joins TRBV29-1 to TRBJ1-1, with a tentative D call TRBD1 (5 bases). The CDR3 runs 13 residues. The germline CDR1 and CDR2 sequences are SQVTM and ANQGSEA. V lost 5 bases, J lost 4 bases, and 14 bases lay in between.